One T cell receptor (beta chain) is described in this entry. A much larger clone differs from this one at a single base, so this may be a read error. The data were taken from a study of blood T cells in healthy people across ages. In germline, CDR1 is SQVTM, CDR2 ANQGSEA. CDR3 length: 15 residues. Together with a sample-barcoded 5' primer, a J-beta primer mix was included in a second PCR lasting roughly 6 to 12 cycles. TCRdb analysed the 5' RACE reads with MiXCR anew, one entry per CDR3 protein. The table has fewer than 1,000,000 distinct CDR3 sequences, about half seen once. This TCR was sampled from a man older than 75 in good health. This chain connects TRBV29-1 to TRBJ2-1; 8 nucleotides line up with TRBD1. Gene TRBJ2-7 matches the end of the DNA better, so the J call may be wrong. Sequenced: blood. The CDR3 nucleotides are TGCAGCGTTGAAGGGGCAGGGGGCTCCTACAATGAGCAGTACTTC. Protein sequence: CSVEGAGGSYNEQYF.